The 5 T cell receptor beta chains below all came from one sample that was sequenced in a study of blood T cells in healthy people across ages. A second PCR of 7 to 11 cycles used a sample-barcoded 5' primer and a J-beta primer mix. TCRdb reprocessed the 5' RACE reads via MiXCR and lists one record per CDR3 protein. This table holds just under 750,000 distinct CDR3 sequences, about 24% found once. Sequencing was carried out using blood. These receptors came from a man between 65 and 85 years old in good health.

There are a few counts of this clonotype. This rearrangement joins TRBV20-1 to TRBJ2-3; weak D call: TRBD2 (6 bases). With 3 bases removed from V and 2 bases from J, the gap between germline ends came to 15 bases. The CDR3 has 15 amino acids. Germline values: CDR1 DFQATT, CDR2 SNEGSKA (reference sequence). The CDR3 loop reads CSARRAGRTTDTQYF. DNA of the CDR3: TGCAGTGCTAGGAGGGCGGGAAGGACCACAGATACGCAGTATTTT.

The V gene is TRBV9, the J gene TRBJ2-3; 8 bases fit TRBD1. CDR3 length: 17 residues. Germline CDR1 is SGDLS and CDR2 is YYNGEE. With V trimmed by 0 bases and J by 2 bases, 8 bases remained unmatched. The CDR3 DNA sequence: TGTGCCAGCAGCGTAGCCTCACAGGGGGTTAACACAGATACGCAGTATTTT. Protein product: CASSVASQGVNTDTQYF.

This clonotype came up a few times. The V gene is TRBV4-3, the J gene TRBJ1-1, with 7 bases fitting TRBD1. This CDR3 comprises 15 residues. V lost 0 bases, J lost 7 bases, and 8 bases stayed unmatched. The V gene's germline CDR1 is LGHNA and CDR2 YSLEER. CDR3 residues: CASSQDRQGGIEAFF. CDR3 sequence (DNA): TGCGCCAGCAGCCAAGATCGACAGGGAGGCATTGAAGCTTTCTTT.

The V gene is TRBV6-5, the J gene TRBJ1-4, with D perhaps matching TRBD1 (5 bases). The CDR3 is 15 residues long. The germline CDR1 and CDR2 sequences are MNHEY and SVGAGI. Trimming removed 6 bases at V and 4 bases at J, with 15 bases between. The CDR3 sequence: CASRSGRRDNEKLFF. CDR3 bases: TGTGCCAGCAGGTCGGGGCGCCGAGATAATGAAAAACTGTTTTTT.

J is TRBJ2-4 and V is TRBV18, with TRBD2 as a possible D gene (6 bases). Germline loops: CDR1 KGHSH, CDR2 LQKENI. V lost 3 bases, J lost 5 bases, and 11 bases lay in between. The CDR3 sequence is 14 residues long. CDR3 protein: CASSPGGTQNIQYF. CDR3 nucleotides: TGTGCCAGCTCACCCGGGGGTACCCAAAACATTCAGTACTTC.